A single sample is the source of the 26 T cell receptor beta chains below, sequenced in a study of T cells in women clearing cervical HPV infection. Sequenced by immunoSEQ multiplex PCR; TCRdb stores in-frame clones only, minus some. The record lists some 30,000 clones, of which the ten most abundant hold more than 6%. Material for sequencing was blood buffy coat. These receptors came from a woman aged 18 to 75 with a cervical HPV16 infection that either progressed to CIN3+ or cleared (not recorded which).

Points on this clone: The read terminates 3 residues before the CDR3 end, so the remaining end is supplied by the germline J gene. The chain joins TRBV7-9 to TRBJ1-1; TRBD1 is a possible D gene (5 bases). The CDR3 is 14 amino acids. With 3 bases removed from V and 0 bases from J, the gap between germline ends came to 8 bases. Germline lookup yields CDR1 SEHNR and CDR2 FQNEAQ (reference sequence). CDR3 DNA (partial): TGTGCCAGCAGCTTTGAGGGGCTGAACACTGAA. It is translated as CASSFEGLNTE. The full CDR3 is CASSFEGLNTEAFF.

Concerning this clone itself: The read falls 3 residues short of the CDR3 end, and the missing part is taken from the germline J gene. The rearrangement links TRBV30 to TRBJ2-3; D is perhaps TRBD1 or TRBD2 (5 bases each). This CDR3 comprises 13 residues. CDR1 GTSNPN and CDR2 SVGIG come from the germline V gene (reference sequence). The V and J ends lost 4 bases and 5 bases respectively, with 13 bases between them. The part of the CDR3 DNA that was read is TGTGCCTGGATAGGAAGAGGGGTAGATACG. This encodes CAWIGRGVDT. The whole CDR3 sequence reads CAWIGRGVDTQYF.

A note on this clone: The CDR3 goes on 3 residues after the read ends, and that part is filled in from the germline J gene. V gene TRBV18 combines with J gene TRBJ2-1; D gene unclear. Germline V gene data show CDR1 as KGHSH and CDR2 as LQKENI. CDR3 length: 11 amino acids. V gave up 6 bases and J gave up 7 bases, with 7 bases separating them. The sequenced CDR3 bases are TGTGCCAGCTCTCAAGCAAATGAG. Translated, it gives CASSQANE. The whole CDR3 protein is CASSQANEQFF.

Note on this clone: The missing CDR3 end, 3 residues past where the read stops, is filled in from the germline J gene. J is TRBJ1-6 and V is TRBV2; weak D call: TRBD1 (6 bases). Germline V gene sequence: CDR1 SNHLY, CDR2 FYNNEI. Trimming left V 3 bases short and J 8 bases short, with 14 bases between. The CDR3 totals 15 residues. The CDR3 DNA, read in part, is TGTGCCAGCAGTGAGGTCGGGGGGCGCGATTCACCC. Protein product: CASSEVGGRDSP. The full CDR3 sequence reads CASSEVGGRDSPLHF.

As concerns this clone: The sequenced fragment ends 3 residues before the CDR3 boundary, so the rest is inferred from the germline J gene. V is TRBV7-9 and J is TRBJ2-5; D perhaps matches TRBD1 (5 bases). V lost 5 bases and J lost 5, with 18 bases in between. CDR1 is SEHNR and CDR2 is FQNEAQ in the germline V gene (reference sequence). The CDR3 has 15 residues. Partial CDR3 DNA: TGTGCCAGCAGCCCCCGGACCATATCAGGGGAGACC. Translation: CASSPRTISGET. The entire CDR3 is CASSPRTISGETQYF.

On this clone itself: The read ends 3 residues before the CDR3 terminus; that terminus is restored from the germline J gene. This rearrangement joins TRBV7-6 to TRBJ2-5; perhaps TRBD2 as D (6 bases). CDR3 length: 11 amino acids. Germline CDR1 SGHVS, CDR2 FNYEAQ. Trimming cost V 4 bases and J 7 bases, with 7 bases left between them. The covered CDR3 bases are TGTGCCAGCAGCTCCGGGGGGACC. Translated, it gives CASSSGGT. The whole CDR3 is CASSSGGTQYF.

To note about this clone: With the read ending 3 residues before the CDR3 end, the germline J gene is used to fill in that end. V and J are TRBV7-9 and TRBJ1-1; possibly TRBD1 for D (6 bases). V was clipped by 5 bases and J by 0 bases, with 10 bases between them. CDR1 and CDR2 from the germline V gene are SEHNR and FQNEAQ (reference sequence). The CDR3 totals 14 residues. CDR3 DNA, as far as it was read: TGTGCCAGCAGCCCAACAGGGATGAACACTGAA. Amino acid sequence: CASSPTGMNTE. The CDR3 reads in full as CASSPTGMNTEAFF. The full variable domain, in which reference TRBV7-9 and TRBJ1-1 provide the parts outside the CDR3, is DTGVSQNPRHKITKRGQNVTFRCDPISEHNRLYWYRQTLGQGPEFLTYFQNEAQLEKSRLLSDRFSAERPKGSFSTLEIQRTEQGDSAMYLCASSPTGMNTEAFFGQGTRLTVV.

On this clone: The read gets to within 3 residues of the CDR3 end, and the germline J gene fills in the rest. This chain connects TRBV28 to TRBJ2-7; maybe TRBD1 (5 bases). The CDR3 is made up of 14 amino acids. V lost 6 bases to trimming and J lost 3 bases, with 15 bases between them. Germline loops: CDR1 MDHEN, CDR2 SYDVKM. CDR3 DNA (partial): TGTGCCAGCAGACCCAGGGATAATAACTACGAG. Translating it yields CASRPRDNNYE. The CDR3 in full is CASRPRDNNYEQYF.

For this clone: Coverage ceases 3 residues before the CDR3 finishes, and the germline J gene fills in the end. The chain recombines TRBV5-1 with TRBJ1-2; the match to TRBD1 covers 9 bases. The CDR3 sequence is 16 residues long. CDR1 is SGHRS, CDR2 YFSETQ, per germline. V dropped 0 bases and J dropped 7; count of bases not matched to a gene: 10. The part of the CDR3 DNA that was read is TGCGCCAGCAGCTTGGCCCCTACAGGGGGCTCGGCTGGC. Protein: CASSLAPTGGSAG. The entire CDR3 sequence reads CASSLAPTGGSAGYTF.

With regard to this clone: The read falls 3 residues short of the CDR3 end, and the missing part is taken from the germline J gene. The chain combines TRBV7-9 with TRBJ1-2; 11 bases are a match to TRBD1. This CDR3 spans 14 amino acids. CDR1 is SEHNR, CDR2 FQNEAQ, per germline (reference sequence). This chain's CDR3 is CASSSGQGADVYTF. The DNA read from the CDR3 is TGTGCCAGCAGCTCCGGACAGGGGGCAGATGTT.

To note about this clone: The read gets to within 3 residues of the CDR3 end, and the germline J gene fills in the rest. The chain couples TRBV5-6 to TRBJ2-2; D is perhaps TRBD2 (6 bases). The CDR3 loop spans 15 amino acids. CDR1 SGHDT and CDR2 YYEEEE come from the germline V gene. CDR3 protein: CASSMSGSGANVLFF. The CDR3 bases that were read are TGTGCCAGCAGTATGAGCGGGTCTGGGGCCAACGTG.

Worth noting for this clone: The CDR3 end is not reached by the read, which stops 3 residues before it; the germline J gene fills it in. This chain joins TRBV19 and TRBJ2-3; 7 bases line up with TRBD1. The CDR3 consists of 16 residues. The germline V gene has CDR1 LNHDA and CDR2 SQIVND (reference sequence). The trim removed 3 bases at V and 3 bases at J, leaving 9 bases unmatched. The sequenced part of the CDR3 DNA is TGTGCCAGTAGTATCGGACAGGTCCAAGGGACAGATACG. Translating it yields CASSIGQVQGTDT. The CDR3 as a whole reads CASSIGQVQGTDTQYF.

The CDR3 reads CASSKGLAGGYQETQYF. Partial CDR3 DNA: TGCGCCAGCAGTAAGGGACTAGCGGGAGGGTACCAAGAGACC. The gene calls are TRBV5-1 and TRBJ2-5; 16 nucleotides line up with TRBD2. The read ends 3 residues before the CDR3 terminus; that terminus is restored from the germline J gene. This CDR3 region has 17 residues. Looked up from germline, CDR1 is SGHRS and CDR2 is YFSETQ. J gave up 0 bases and V 5 bases, and 4 bases lay outside the gene matches.

Details on this clone: The read ends 3 residues shy of where the CDR3 ends; the end is completed using the germline J gene. The rearrangement joins TRBV19 to TRBJ2-2; the D gene is possibly TRBD1 (8 bases). CDR3 length: 16 amino acids. Germline V gene sequence: CDR1 LNHDA, CDR2 SQIVND (reference sequence). The ends were cut back, 5 bases at V and 8 bases at J, with 21 bases in the middle. The sequenced part of the CDR3 DNA is TGTGCCAGTAGTGCCACAGGGGGGGTTTCTTTTGGGGAG. Translation: CASSATGGVSFGE. The whole CDR3 protein is CASSATGGVSFGELFF.

On this clone itself: Read data end 3 residues before the CDR3 end; the end is taken from the germline J gene. The V call is TRBV7-2, the J call TRBJ1-1; a weak D match, TRBD1 (5 bases). Germline assignment: CDR1 SGHTA and CDR2 FQGNSA. CDR3 length: 14 amino acids. Trimming cost V 0 bases and J 4 bases, with 9 bases left between them. Incomplete CDR3 DNA: TGTGCCAGCAGCTTAGCCCGGGGGGTCACTGAA. It yields the protein CASSLARGVTE. The full CDR3 sequence reads CASSLARGVTEAFF.

Concerning this clone: With the read ending 3 residues before the CDR3 end, the germline J gene is used to fill in that end. V and J are TRBV7-3 and TRBJ1-4, with 11 bases aligning to TRBD1. Germline V gene lookup returns CDR1 SGHTA and CDR2 FQGTGA. The CDR3 loop spans 17 amino acids. The part of the CDR3 DNA that was read is TGTGCCAGCAGCCCAGGGGGGACAGGGGGATTAAGTTCACCA. This gives the protein CASSPGGTGGLSSP. The CDR3 reads in full as CASSPGGTGGLSSPLFF.

Concerning this clone: Coverage ceases 3 residues before the CDR3 finishes, and the germline J gene fills in the end. This sequence joins TRBV30 and TRBJ1-4, with 10 bases fitting TRBD1. Germline V lookup: CDR1 GTSNPN, CDR2 SVGIG (reference sequence). The CDR3 is made up of 14 amino acids. The V segment lost 5 bases and the J segment 6 bases; nucleotides outside the gene matches: 6. This CDR3 reads CAWARGTGDEKLFF. The DNA read from the CDR3 is TGTGCCTGGGCCAGGGGGACAGGGGATGAAAAA.

Remarks on this clone: The read terminates 3 residues before the CDR3 end, so the remaining end is supplied by the germline J gene. The chain links TRBV20-1 to TRBJ1-1, with TRBD1 as a possible D gene (6 bases). This CDR3 spans 13 amino acids. The germline gives CDR1 DFQATT, CDR2 SNEGSKA (reference sequence). The CDR3: CSARDQGTIKAFF. The covered CDR3 bases are TGCAGTGCTAGAGATCAGGGGACCATAAAA.

With regard to this clone: The read finishes 3 residues shy of the CDR3 end, and the germline J gene is used to complete it. The chain uses TRBV5-1 and TRBJ1-2; D call uncertain. V was trimmed by 0 bases and J by 1 base, leaving 10 bases between them. This CDR3 contains 15 residues. From germline, CDR1 is SGHRS and CDR2 YFSETQ. Incomplete CDR3 DNA: TGCGCCAGCAGCTTGGATGTTGGACTTAACTATGGC. Amino acid sequence: CASSLDVGLNYG. The whole CDR3 sequence is CASSLDVGLNYGYTF.

Concerning this clone: The observed sequence ends 3 residues before the CDR3 terminus, with the missing tail filled in from the germline J gene. The chain uses TRBV19 and TRBJ2-5; 8 nucleotides line up with TRBD2. V lost 8 bases and J lost 0; bases outside the gene matches: 5. The CDR3 is 14 amino acids. The germline gives CDR1 LNHDA, CDR2 SQIVND (reference sequence). The covered CDR3 bases are TGTGCCAGTTCCACTAGCGGACACCAAGAGACC. It is translated as CASSTSGHQET. From start to end, the CDR3 is CASSTSGHQETQYF.

Details on this clone: Sequencing ends 3 residues short of the CDR3 end; the germline J gene provides the rest. The chain employs TRBV2 and TRBJ2-3; tentatively, D is TRBD2 (6 bases). The CDR3 is made up of 15 amino acids. V dropped 2 bases and J dropped 1 base, with 10 bases sitting between them. Germline V gene sequence: CDR1 SNHLY, CDR2 FYNNEI. CDR3 in amino acids: CASSEITGGTDTQYF. Incomplete CDR3 DNA: TGTGCCAGCAGTGAAATTACGGGGGGCACAGATACG.

Worth noting for this clone: The observed sequence ends 3 residues before the CDR3 terminus, with the missing tail filled in from the germline J gene. This chain connects TRBV6-1 to TRBJ2-1; TRBD1 agrees at 7 bases. The junction had 1 base not matched to a gene; V was cut back by 1 base and J by 4 bases. CDR1 is MNHNS, CDR2 SASEGT, per germline. The CDR3 sequence is 14 residues long. The CDR3 region is CASSEGQGYNEQFF. The DNA read from the CDR3 is TGTGCCAGCAGTGAAGGACAGGGTTACAATGAG.

Comments on this clone: The read halts 3 residues ahead of the CDR3 end, with the missing end drawn from the germline J gene. The chain combines TRBV7-2 with TRBJ1-2, with 7 bases fitting TRBD1. The V and J ends lost 4 bases and 3 bases, in that order; junction bases with no gene match: 8. Germline-derived CDR1 and CDR2 are SGHTA and FQGNSA. The CDR3 totals 15 residues. The CDR3 is CASSSRAGTDYGYTF. The sequenced CDR3 bases are TGTGCCAGCAGCTCACGAGCCGGGACAGACTATGGC.

Comments on this clone: The read gets to within 3 residues of the CDR3 end, and the germline J gene fills in the rest. The V call is TRBV18, the J call TRBJ1-4, with 8 positions matching TRBD1. The germline gives CDR1 KGHSH, CDR2 LQKENI. This CDR3 region has 15 residues. Trimming cost V 4 bases and J 8 bases; bases outside gene matches: 9. The CDR3 loop is CASSHLQGADEKLFF. CDR3 bases read: TGTGCCAGCTCACATCTCCAGGGGGCCGACGAAAAA.

Worth noting for this clone: The read is 3 residues too short to cover the CDR3 end, so that end is filled in from the germline J gene. The rearrangement uses TRBV5-6 and TRBJ2-4; 9 nucleotides match TRBD1. Germline CDR1 reads SGHDT; CDR2 reads YYEEEE. The CDR3 extends over 15 amino acids. The sequenced part of the CDR3 DNA is TGTGCCAGCAGCCGGATAGGACAGGGGAACTATGGT. Translation gives CASSRIGQGNYG. The CDR3 in full is CASSRIGQGNYGQYF.

Comments on this clone: The read ends 3 residues shy of where the CDR3 ends; the end is completed using the germline J gene. V gene TRBV7-9 combines with J gene TRBJ2-5, with 7 bases fitting TRBD1. Per germline, CDR1 SEHNR and CDR2 FQNEAQ (reference sequence). The CDR3 runs 15 residues. V was clipped by 3 bases and J by 2 bases; unmatched bases: 6. This chain's CDR3 is CASSFKMGQQETQYF. Partial CDR3 DNA: TGTGCCAGCAGCTTTAAGATGGGACAGCAAGAGACC. The complete variable domain, with remaining parts taken from reference TRBV7-9 and TRBJ2-5, reads DTGVSQNPRHKITKRGQNVTFRCDPISEHNRLYWYRQTLGQGPEFLTYFQNEAQLEKSRLLSDRFSAERPKGSFSTLEIQRTEQGDSAMYLCASSFKMGQQETQYFGPGTRLLVL.